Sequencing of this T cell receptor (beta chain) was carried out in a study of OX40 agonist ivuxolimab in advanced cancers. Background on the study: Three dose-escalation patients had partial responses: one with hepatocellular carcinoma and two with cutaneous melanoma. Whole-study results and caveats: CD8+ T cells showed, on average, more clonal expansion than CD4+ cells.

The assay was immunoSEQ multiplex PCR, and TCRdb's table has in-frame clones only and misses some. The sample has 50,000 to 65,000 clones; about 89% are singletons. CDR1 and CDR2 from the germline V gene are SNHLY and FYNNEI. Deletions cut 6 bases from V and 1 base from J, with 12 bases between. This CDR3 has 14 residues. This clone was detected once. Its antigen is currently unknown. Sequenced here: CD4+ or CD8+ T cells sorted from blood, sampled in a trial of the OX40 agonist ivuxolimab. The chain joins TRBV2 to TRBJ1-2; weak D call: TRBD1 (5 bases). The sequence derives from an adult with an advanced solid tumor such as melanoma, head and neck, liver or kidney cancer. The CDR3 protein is CASSPTEFNYGYTF. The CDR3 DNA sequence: TGTGCCAGCAGCCCGACAGAGTTTAACTATGGCTACACCTTC.